Sequencing of this T cell receptor beta chain was carried out in a study of blood T cell repertoires in COVID-19. The wider study: COVID-19 samples from acute and convalescent phases originated in the United States, Italy and Spain. T cells, B-cell-depleted T cells, or PBMCs provided the cDNA or gDNA that served as material.

As originally analysed: For nucleated cells, counts were estimated from reference gene primer amplification. Generated by immunoSEQ multiplex PCR, the TCRdb table keeps only in-frame clones and is missing some. V, J and clone size reflect that table, while D and trimming were determined from the DNA. The sample lists hundreds of thousands of clones, about 83% occurring once. Germline V gene data show CDR1 as SGHRS and CDR2 as YFSETQ. Trimming left V 2 bases short and J 7 bases short, with 13 bases between. CDR3 length equals 15 residues. The sequence derives from a woman between 45 and 60 years old who had recovered from COVID-19. The material sequenced was peripheral blood. This chain connects TRBV5-1 to TRBJ1-6; D might be TRBD1 (5 bases). CDR3 DNA sequence: TGCGCCAGCAGCTTTACTTGGGGCGAAAATTCACCCCTCCACTTT. It translates to CASSFTWGENSPLHF.